These T cell receptor beta chains were read from a single sample in a study of T cell repertoires in cytomegalovirus infection. TCRdb ran MiXCR on the reads and lists one entry per CDR3 protein. The sample comprises just over 150,000 distinct CDR3 sequences, about 25% of which are singletons, and 9.5% to 13% rests with the top ten. The sequenced sample consisted of PBMCs. The receptors shown here come from a human donor in good health (CMV status not recorded). Some clones in this sample may be carry-over from other donors' samples. The CDR3 runs from the conserved cysteine through the conserved F or W. Each record gives: V gene, D gene, clone size, J gene, CDR3 DNA, CDR3 protein. The D gene is left open where the match is weak. For some rows the clone size is stated as once, few or many, or as a class when expanded; others skip it.

>TRBV18|-|once|TRBJ2-1
TGTGCCAGCTCACCACGAGAGTACAATGAGCAGTTCTTC
CASSPREYNEQFF
>TRBV6-2/TRBV6-3|-|few|TRBJ2-7
TGTGCCAGCTCCGATGGGTGGGAGCAGTACTTC
CASSDGWEQYF
>TRBV2|-|few|TRBJ2-5
TGTGCCAGCAGTGAAGCGGGAGTAGGAGGAGAGACCCAGTACTTC
CASSEAGVGGETQYF
>TRBV7-2|-|many|TRBJ1-3
TGTGCCAGCAGCGCGACTGTGGGTGTGGCGCCGGGGGAAAACACCATATATTTT
CASSATVGVAPGENTIYF
>TRBV11-2|TRBD1|many|TRBJ2-3
TGTGCCAGCAGCAAAGGAGGACAGGAGGTCGCCTTCACAGATACGCAGTATTTT
CASSKGGQEVAFTDTQYF
>TRBV5-8|-|-|TRBJ2-5
TGTGCCAGCAGTTGGGGGGTAGAGACCCAGTACTTC
CASSWGVETQYF
>TRBV7-9|-|-|TRBJ1-2
TGTGCCAGCAGCTTAGACGTGACAGGCGTAGCTAACTATGGCTACACCTTC
CASSLDVTGVANYGYTF
>TRBV20-1|-|-|TRBJ1-5
TGCAGTGCCGTACTAGGACCAAAGAATCAGCCCCAGCATTTT
CSAVLGPKNQPQHF
>TRBV12-3/TRBV12-4|TRBD1|-|TRBJ2-7
TGTGCCAGCAGTCCAACCCTGACAGGGTTCGAGCAGTACTTC
CASSPTLTGFEQYF
>TRBV14|-|-|TRBJ2-5
TGTGCCAGCAGGGCCCGGGGCCCGGAAGAGACCCAGTACTTC
CASRARGPEETQYF
>TRBV5-5|TRBD1|few|TRBJ2-3
TGTGCCAGCAGCTCGGGACAGGGACCCACAGATACGCAGTATTTT
CASSSGQGPTDTQYF
>TRBV7-3|-|few|TRBJ2-3
TGTGCCAGCAGCTTAAGCGCCCTCCCCACAGATACGCAGTATTTT
CASSLSALPTDTQYF
>TRBV27|-|many|TRBJ1-2
TGTGCCAGCAGGGACCCAGGCGGAGGCTACACCTTC
CASRDPGGGYTF
>TRBV12-3/TRBV12-4|-|few|TRBJ1-5
TGTGCCAGCAGTTTCGGGATATTTAGCAATCAGCCCCAGCATTTT
CASSFGIFSNQPQHF
>TRBV19|TRBD2|-|TRBJ2-3
TGTGCCAGTAGTGACACTAGCGGGAGAGATACGCAGTATTTT
CASSDTSGRDTQYF
>TRBV28|-|once|TRBJ2-1
TGTGCCAGCAGCCCCCAGTTCTCCTACAATGAGCAGTTCTTC
CASSPQFSYNEQFF
>TRBV6-5|TRBD1|-|TRBJ2-1
TGTGCCAGCAGCCTCGAGGGTCTGGGGACAGATGAGCAGTTCTTC
CASSLEGLGTDEQFF
>TRBV7-2|-|many|TRBJ1-4
TGTGCCAGCAGCTTTACGCTGAGTGAAAAACTGTTTTTT
CASSFTLSEKLFF
>TRBV30|-|-|TRBJ1-3
TGTGCCTGGAGCCGGCGGGCAGGCTCTGGAAACACCATATATTTT
CAWSRRAGSGNTIYF
>TRBV7-2|-|many|TRBJ2-5
TGTGCCAGCAGCTTACAATTCACAGGGATATTGGGTCAAGAGACCCAGTACTTC
CASSLQFTGILGQETQYF
>TRBV28|-|many|TRBJ1-1
TGTGCCAGCAGTCCCCGGACTGAAGCTTTCTTT
CASSPRTEAFF
>TRBV2|TRBD1|-|TRBJ1-4
TGTGCCAGCCAGTTTACGGACAGGTCGAATGAAAAACTGTTTTTT
CASQFTDRSNEKLFF
>TRBV29-1|-|-|TRBJ1-1
TGCAGCGGTTCTTTACAGGGCATGAACACTGAAGCTTTCTTT
CSGSLQGMNTEAFF
>TRBV15|TRBD1|-|TRBJ1-1
TGTGCCACCAGCAGGTCCCCAGGGGGCGGGGAGACTGAAGCTTTCTTT
CATSRSPGGGETEAFF
>TRBV2|-|-|TRBJ2-3
TGTGCCACCAACCCAATTCTCATCACCTCAGATACGCAGTATTTT
CATNPILITSDTQYF
>TRBV2|-|few|TRBJ2-2
TGTGCCAGCAAGACAGCGAACACCGGGGAGCTGTTTTTT
CASKTANTGELFF
>TRBV5-4|TRBD1|few|TRBJ2-5
TGTGCCAGCAGCAAGACCCAGACAGGGGCAGAGACCCAGTACTTC
CASSKTQTGAETQYF
>TRBV27|TRBD1|many|TRBJ2-1
TGTGCCAGCAGTCCGCTACGGACAGGAGCCATTTACAATGAGCAGTTCTTC
CASSPLRTGAIYNEQFF
>TRBV20-1|TRBD1|many|TRBJ1-2
TGCAGTGCCCTTAGGGGACAGAGGAACTATGGCTACACCTTC
CSALRGQRNYGYTF
>TRBV5-4|-|-|TRBJ2-3
TGTGCCAGCAGGGGAACAGCAGATACGCAGTATTTT
CASRGTADTQYF
>TRBV4-1|-|few|TRBJ2-3
TGCGCCAGCAGCCAAGTAGGAATCTTAGATACGCAGTATTTT
CASSQVGILDTQYF
>TRBV20-1|-|few|TRBJ2-1
TGCAGTGCTAGACAGGACTTTCACAATGAGCAGTTCTTC
CSARQDFHNEQFF
>TRBV6-2/TRBV6-3|TRBD1|few|TRBJ1-1
TGTGCCAGCAAGGGACAGGGGAAGACTGAAGCTTTCTTT
CASKGQGKTEAFF
>TRBV20-1|TRBD2|-|TRBJ2-5
TGCAGTGCTAGTCAACCAGGGAGGGGAGAGACCCAGTACTTC
CSASQPGRGETQYF
>TRBV27|-|-|TRBJ1-1
TGTGCCAGCAGCTCCATGGGACTAAGCACTGAAGCTTTCTTT
CASSSMGLSTEAFF
>TRBV19|TRBD2|-|TRBJ2-1
TGTGCCAGTAGTTCGACTAGCGGGATGAGTGAGCAGTTCTTC
CASSSTSGMSEQFF